This TCR beta chain is from a study of blood T cells in healthy people across ages. Across the study: Using template switching, researchers captured about one barcoded beta molecule for each two T cells.

For the second PCR, which ran for roughly 6 to 11 cycles, a sample-barcoded 5' primer and a J-beta primer mix were used. TCRdb called the 5' RACE reads again in MiXCR, with one record for every CDR3 protein. This table holds about 780,000 distinct CDR3 sequences, about a quarter found once. Deletions cut 6 bases from V and 3 bases from J, with 15 bases between. The CDR3 is 16 amino acids. Germline V gives CDR1 MNHEY, CDR2 SMNVEV (reference sequence). The data also belong to a second study, concerning T cells of mothers and their children. From that paper: Sequencing revealed no T cell clones that were persistent and microchimeric.

Sequencing was performed on blood. The chain employs TRBV27 and TRBJ2-6; either TRBD1 or TRBD2 may supply D (5 bases each). This TCR derives from a boy between 10 and 17 years old in good health. CDR3 region: CASSRGDGGGANVLTF. In nucleotides, the CDR3 is TGTGCCAGCAGCCGAGGGGACGGAGGTGGGGCCAACGTCCTGACTTTC.